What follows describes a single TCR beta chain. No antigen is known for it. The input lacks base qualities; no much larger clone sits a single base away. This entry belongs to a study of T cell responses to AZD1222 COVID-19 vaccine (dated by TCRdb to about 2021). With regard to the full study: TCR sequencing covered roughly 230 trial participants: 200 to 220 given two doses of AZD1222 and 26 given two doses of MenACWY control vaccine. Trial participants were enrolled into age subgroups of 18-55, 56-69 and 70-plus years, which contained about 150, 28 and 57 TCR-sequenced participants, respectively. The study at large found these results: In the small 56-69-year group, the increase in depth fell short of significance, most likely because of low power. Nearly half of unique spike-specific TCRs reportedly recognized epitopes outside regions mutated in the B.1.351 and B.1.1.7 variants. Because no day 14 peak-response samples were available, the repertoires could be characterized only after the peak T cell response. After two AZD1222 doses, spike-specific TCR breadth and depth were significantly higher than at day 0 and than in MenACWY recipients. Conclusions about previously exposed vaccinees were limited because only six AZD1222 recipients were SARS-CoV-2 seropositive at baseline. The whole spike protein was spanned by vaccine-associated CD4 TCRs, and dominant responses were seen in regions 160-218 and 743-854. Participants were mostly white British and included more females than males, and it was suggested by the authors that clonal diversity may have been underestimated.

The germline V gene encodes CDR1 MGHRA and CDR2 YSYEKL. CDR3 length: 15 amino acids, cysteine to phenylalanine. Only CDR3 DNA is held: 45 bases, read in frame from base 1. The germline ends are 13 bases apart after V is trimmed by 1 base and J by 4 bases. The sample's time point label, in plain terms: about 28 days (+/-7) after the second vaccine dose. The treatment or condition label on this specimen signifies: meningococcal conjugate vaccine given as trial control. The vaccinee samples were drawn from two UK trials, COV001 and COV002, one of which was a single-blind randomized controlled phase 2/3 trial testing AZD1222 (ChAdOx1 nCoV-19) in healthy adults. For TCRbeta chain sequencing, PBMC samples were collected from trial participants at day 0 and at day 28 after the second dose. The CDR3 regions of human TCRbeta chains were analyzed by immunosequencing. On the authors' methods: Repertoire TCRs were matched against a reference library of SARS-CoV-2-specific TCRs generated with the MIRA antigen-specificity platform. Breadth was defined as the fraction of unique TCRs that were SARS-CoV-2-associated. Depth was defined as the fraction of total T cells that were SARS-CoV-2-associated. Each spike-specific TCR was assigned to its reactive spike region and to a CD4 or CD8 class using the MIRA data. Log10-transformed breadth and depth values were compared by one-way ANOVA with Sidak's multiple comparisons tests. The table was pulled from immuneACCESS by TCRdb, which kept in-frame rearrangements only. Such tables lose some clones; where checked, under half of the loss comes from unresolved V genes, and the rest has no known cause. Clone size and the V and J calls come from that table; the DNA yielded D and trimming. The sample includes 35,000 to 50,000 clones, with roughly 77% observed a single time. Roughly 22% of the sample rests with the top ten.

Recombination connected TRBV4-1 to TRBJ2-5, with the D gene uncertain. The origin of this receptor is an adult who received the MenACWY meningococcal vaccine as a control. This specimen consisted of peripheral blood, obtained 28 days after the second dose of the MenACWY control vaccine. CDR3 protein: CASSQGDSLAETQYF. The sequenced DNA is TGCGCCAGCAGCCAAGGAGATTCTCTGGCAGAGACCCAGTACTTC.